Described below is a single T cell receptor beta chain sequence and its context. This entry comes from a study of blood T cell repertoires in COVID-19. Overall study: Spain, Italy and the United States supplied samples that represented acute and convalescent COVID-19. T cells, B-cell-depleted T cells, or PBMCs provided the cDNA or gDNA that served as material.

Germline CDR1 and CDR2: MDHEN and SYDVKM. The CDR3 contains 15 residues. V was pared by 2 bases and J by 6 bases, with 7 bases of the junction left unmatched. In the original processing: Quantification of nucleated cells was approximated via reference gene primer amplification. Only in-frame clones appear in the TCRdb table, and some are missing; sequencing was by immunoSEQ multiplex PCR. The DNA was the basis for D and trimming; V, J and clone size are from that table. The sample includes about 93,000 clones, over 85% of them seen just once. The specimen sequenced was peripheral blood. The V call is TRBV28, the J call TRBJ2-7; TRBD2 matches at 10 bases. The clonotype comes from a man aged 45 to 65 with acute or convalescent COVID-19. The CDR3 reads CASSLSSGRASEQYF. In nucleotides, the CDR3 is TGTGCCAGCAGTTTAAGCAGCGGGAGGGCCTCCGAGCAGTACTTC.